The 19 T cell receptor beta chains presented below share a single source sample, sequenced in a study of T cell responses to AZD1222 COVID-19 vaccine. TCRdb's copy holds only in-frame clones and misses some; the assay was immunoSEQ multiplex PCR. The table includes approximately 160,000 clones, about 92% detected once. The specimen was peripheral blood, collected on day 0 of AZD1222 vaccination. The receptors were sampled from an adult in good health.

The rearrangement joins TRBV19 to TRBJ1-2; TRBD1 is a possible D gene (6 bases). CDR3 size: 13 residues. V was trimmed by 7 bases and J by 4 bases, leaving 13 bases between them. The germline V gene encodes CDR1 LNHDA and CDR2 SQIVND (reference sequence). The CDR3 nucleotides are TGTGCCAGTACCCGGAGGGGGGGCTATGGCTACACCTTC. Translating gives CASTRRGGYGYTF.

The chain carries TRBV6-1 and TRBJ2-1; D is tentatively TRBD1 or TRBD2 (5 bases each). Germline CDR1 reads MNHNS; CDR2 reads SASEGT. The CDR3 is 13 residues long. Between the trimmed V and J ends, which lost 2 bases and 8 bases, there was a span of 10 bases. The CDR3 nucleotides are TGTGCCAGCAGTGAAAGGTTGGGGGATGAGCAGTTCTTC. The encoded protein is CASSERLGDEQFF.

This clone was seen only once. This chain joins TRBV2 and TRBJ1-2; D gene ambiguous. Germline V CDR1 and CDR2: SNHLY, FYNNEI. The CDR3 extends over 17 amino acids. V was cut by 4 bases and J by 5 bases, with 23 bases left in between. CDR3 nucleotides: TGTGCCAGCAGTGGGTTTGGCTTTGACCCAAGCTCGTATGGCTACACCTTC. Amino acids: CASSGFGFDPSSYGYTF.

J is TRBJ2-3 and V is TRBV15, with 9 bases matching TRBD2. J was trimmed by 1 base and V by 0 bases; bases with no gene match: 17. CDR3 length: 21 amino acids. CDR1 is LNHNV and CDR2 is YYDKDF in the germline V gene (reference sequence). The CDR3 DNA reads TGTGCCACCAGCAGAGACGCGGCCGCGGGGGGGCAAGACGAGGGCACAGATACGCAGTATTTT. Translating gives CATSRDAAAGGQDEGTDTQYF.

The V gene is TRBV2, the J gene TRBJ1-3; D perhaps matches TRBD1 (5 bases). The germline gives CDR1 SNHLY, CDR2 FYNNEI. The CDR3 is 14 amino acids. Trimming pared 6 bases from V and 7 bases from J, leaving 16 bases between. The CDR3 DNA sequence: TGTGCCAGCAGAGGGGACGTATCTCTCAACACCATATATTTT. Translating it yields CASRGDVSLNTIYF.

This chain links TRBV3-1 (or the pseudogene TRBV3-2) with TRBJ1-1; TRBD1 might be the D (6 bases). The CDR3 has 13 residues. Trimming removed 3 bases from V and 8 bases from J, with 13 bases in between. Germline-derived CDR1 and CDR2 are LGHDT and YNNKEL (reference sequence). The CDR3 DNA is TGTGCCAGCAGCCATTCAGGGGAGAGAGAAGCTTTCTTT. This translates into CASSHSGEREAFF.

This clone was counted only a few times. The chain links TRBV30 to TRBJ1-3; 7 bases agree with TRBD1. The V gene's germline CDR1 is GTSNPN and CDR2 SVGIG (reference sequence). J gave up 0 bases and V 5 bases, and 1 base lay outside the gene matches. CDR3 length: 13 amino acids. Here the CDR3 reads CAWGQDSGNTIYF. CDR3 DNA sequence: TGTGCCTGGGGACAGGACTCTGGAAACACCATATATTTT.

This clone appeared a single time. J is TRBJ2-5 and V is TRBV12-3 or TRBV12-4, with D possibly being TRBD1 or TRBD2 (5 bases each). The length of the CDR3 is 11 residues. Trimming stripped 1 base from V and 9 bases from J, with 6 bases between. The CDR3 DNA sequence: TGTGCCAGCAGTTTAGGAGGGGCCCAGTACTTC. This codes for CASSLGGAQYF.

The V gene is TRBV28, the J gene TRBJ1-1; TRBD1 is a possible D gene (5 bases). CDR1 is MDHEN and CDR2 is SYDVKM in the germline V gene. CDR3 size: 15 residues. Trimming shortened V by 2 bases and J by 1 base, and 11 bases separated the two germline ends. The DNA of the CDR3 is TGTGCCAGCAGTTTACCCTTTGGGACGAACACTGAAGCTTTCTTT. Amino acid sequence: CASSLPFGTNTEAFF.

CDR3 DNA sequence: TGTGCCAGCAGCTTGTGGGCAGAGAATCAGCCCCAGCATTTT. Amino acid sequence: CASSLWAENQPQHF. This chain connects TRBV5-5 to TRBJ1-5; D is ambiguous. Germline V gives CDR1 SGHKS, CDR2 YYEKEE (reference sequence). This CDR3 contains 14 residues. V was pared by 1 base and J by 4 bases, with 9 bases between.

Note on this clone: In the same sample, other DNA sequences code for this CDR3. The chain recombines TRBV6-5 with TRBJ2-5; perhaps TRBD2 as D (5 bases). V lost 5 bases and J 5 bases, leaving 12 bases between the germline ends. Germline lookup yields CDR1 MNHEY and CDR2 SVGAGI. The CDR3 sequence is 13 residues long. CDR3 sequence reads: CASSRTSRETQYF. As DNA, the CDR3 is TGTGCCAGCAGTCGGACTTCTCGGGAGACCCAGTACTTC.

The V call is TRBV6-4, the J call TRBJ1-6, with D possibly being TRBD1 (6 bases). This CDR3 comprises 14 residues. The germline V gene has CDR1 MRHNA and CDR2 SNTAGT. With 5 bases removed from V and 3 bases from J, the gap between germline ends came to 8 bases. DNA for the CDR3: TGTGCCAGCAGTAGGGACATCTATAATTCACCCCTCCACTTT. It is translated as CASSRDIYNSPLHF.

This clone was observed once. The CDR3 DNA reads as TGCGCCAGCAGCTTGGCGGGACAGGGAACCCCTGAAGCTTTCTTT. It codes for CASSLAGQGTPEAFF. The chain joins TRBV5-1 to TRBJ1-1; 9 bases match TRBD1. Germline CDR1 and CDR2: SGHRS and YFSETQ. V was pared by 0 bases and J by 6 bases, with 6 bases of the junction left unmatched. This CDR3 comprises 15 residues.

The CDR3 nucleotides are TGTGCCAGCAGCTTAGAACCCAGCTCCTACGAGCAGTACTTC. Protein: CASSLEPSSYEQYF. This sequence joins TRBV11-2 and TRBJ2-7; unclear D gene. Per the germline V gene, CDR1 is SGHAT and CDR2 is FQNNGV. The CDR3 has 14 amino acids. V gave up 0 bases and J gave up 0 bases, with 6 bases separating them.

In this sample, this clone turned up once. The gene calls are TRBV9 and TRBJ1-5; no firm D call. The V and J ends lost 0 bases and 2 bases respectively, with 18 bases between them. This CDR3 region has 18 residues. Germline V gives CDR1 SGDLS, CDR2 YYNGEE. CDR3 in amino acids: CASSVGPTGVWGNQPQHF. DNA for the CDR3: TGTGCCAGCAGCGTAGGACCGACCGGGGTTTGGGGCAATCAGCCCCAGCATTTT. Supplemented by reference TRBV9 and TRBJ1-5, the full variable domain reads DSGVTQTPKHLITATGQRVTLRCSPRSGDLSVYWYQQSLDQGLQFLIQYYNGEERAKGNILERFSAQQFPDLHSELNLSSLELGDSALYFCASSVGPTGVWGNQPQHFGDGTRLSIL.

The chain uses TRBV28 and TRBJ1-2, with a possible D match to TRBD1 (5 bases). Per the germline V gene, CDR1 is MDHEN and CDR2 is SYDVKM. The V and J ends lost 7 bases and 4 bases respectively, with 13 bases between them. The CDR3 extends over 13 amino acids. CDR3 DNA: TGTGCCAGCACTACTGGGGGAGGCTATGGCTACACCTTC. Translating gives CASTTGGGYGYTF.

V usage is TRBV28 and J usage is TRBJ2-7; 12 bases are a match to TRBD2. In germline, CDR1 is MDHEN, CDR2 SYDVKM. J was trimmed by 2 bases and V by 7 bases; bases with no gene match: 15. The CDR3 has 18 amino acids. The CDR3: CASNSLPGLAGGAYEQYF. For the CDR3, the DNA is TGTGCCAGCAACTCTCTCCCGGGACTAGCGGGCGGTGCCTACGAGCAGTACTTC.

This rearrangement joins TRBV10-2 to TRBJ1-5, with D possibly being TRBD1 (5 bases). This CDR3 contains 16 residues. Germline V gives CDR1 WSHSY, CDR2 SAAADI. V lost 3 bases and J 0 bases, leaving 12 bases between the germline ends. The DNA for the CDR3 is TGCGCCAGCAGTGACGACCAGGGTCGTAGCAATCAGCCCCAGCATTTT. It yields the protein CASSDDQGRSNQPQHF.

This clone was counted a single time. The V call is TRBV5-1, the J call TRBJ1-2; D is unclear. The CDR3 contains 14 residues. Germline assignment: CDR1 SGHRS and CDR2 YFSETQ. Trimming shortened V by 0 bases and J by 1 base, and 7 bases separated the two germline ends. The CDR3 protein is CASSLERINYGYTF. The CDR3 DNA sequence: TGCGCCAGCAGCTTGGAGAGGATTAACTATGGCTACACCTTC. The whole variable domain, remainder taken from reference TRBV5-1 and TRBJ1-2, is KAGVTQTPRYLIKTRGQQVTLSCSPISGHRSVSWYQQTPGQGLQFLFEYFSETQRNKGNFPGRFSGRQFSNSRSEMNVSTLELGDSALYLCASSLERINYGYTFGSGTRLTVV.